The clone carrying this T cell receptor (beta chain) was seen ten or more times. V was trimmed by 0 bases and J by 8 bases, leaving 12 bases between them. In germline, CDR1 is SGDLS, CDR2 YYNGEE. This CDR3 contains 14 residues. This sample's time point: pre-sensitization, week 0. Treatment reported: therapeutic diphenylcyclopropenone sensitization with weekly scalp DPC. The sample originates from a study of human T cells and chemical hapten exposure. MiXCR, applied by TCRdb to the RACE reads, yields one record per CDR3 protein. The sample holds about 40,000 distinct CDR3 sequences, about 10% seen once.

This clonotype originated in a man younger than 45 with alopecia areata. Some clones in this sample may be carry-over from other donors' samples. The chain joins TRBV9 to TRBJ2-1, with D possibly TRBD1 on 6 matching bases. Sample: whole blood, taken in connection with sensitization to the hapten diphenylcyclopropenone (DPC). The CDR3 sequence: CASSVDGRGDEQFF. The CDR3, as DNA: TGTGCCAGCAGCGTAGATGGCAGGGGTGATGAGCAGTTCTTC.